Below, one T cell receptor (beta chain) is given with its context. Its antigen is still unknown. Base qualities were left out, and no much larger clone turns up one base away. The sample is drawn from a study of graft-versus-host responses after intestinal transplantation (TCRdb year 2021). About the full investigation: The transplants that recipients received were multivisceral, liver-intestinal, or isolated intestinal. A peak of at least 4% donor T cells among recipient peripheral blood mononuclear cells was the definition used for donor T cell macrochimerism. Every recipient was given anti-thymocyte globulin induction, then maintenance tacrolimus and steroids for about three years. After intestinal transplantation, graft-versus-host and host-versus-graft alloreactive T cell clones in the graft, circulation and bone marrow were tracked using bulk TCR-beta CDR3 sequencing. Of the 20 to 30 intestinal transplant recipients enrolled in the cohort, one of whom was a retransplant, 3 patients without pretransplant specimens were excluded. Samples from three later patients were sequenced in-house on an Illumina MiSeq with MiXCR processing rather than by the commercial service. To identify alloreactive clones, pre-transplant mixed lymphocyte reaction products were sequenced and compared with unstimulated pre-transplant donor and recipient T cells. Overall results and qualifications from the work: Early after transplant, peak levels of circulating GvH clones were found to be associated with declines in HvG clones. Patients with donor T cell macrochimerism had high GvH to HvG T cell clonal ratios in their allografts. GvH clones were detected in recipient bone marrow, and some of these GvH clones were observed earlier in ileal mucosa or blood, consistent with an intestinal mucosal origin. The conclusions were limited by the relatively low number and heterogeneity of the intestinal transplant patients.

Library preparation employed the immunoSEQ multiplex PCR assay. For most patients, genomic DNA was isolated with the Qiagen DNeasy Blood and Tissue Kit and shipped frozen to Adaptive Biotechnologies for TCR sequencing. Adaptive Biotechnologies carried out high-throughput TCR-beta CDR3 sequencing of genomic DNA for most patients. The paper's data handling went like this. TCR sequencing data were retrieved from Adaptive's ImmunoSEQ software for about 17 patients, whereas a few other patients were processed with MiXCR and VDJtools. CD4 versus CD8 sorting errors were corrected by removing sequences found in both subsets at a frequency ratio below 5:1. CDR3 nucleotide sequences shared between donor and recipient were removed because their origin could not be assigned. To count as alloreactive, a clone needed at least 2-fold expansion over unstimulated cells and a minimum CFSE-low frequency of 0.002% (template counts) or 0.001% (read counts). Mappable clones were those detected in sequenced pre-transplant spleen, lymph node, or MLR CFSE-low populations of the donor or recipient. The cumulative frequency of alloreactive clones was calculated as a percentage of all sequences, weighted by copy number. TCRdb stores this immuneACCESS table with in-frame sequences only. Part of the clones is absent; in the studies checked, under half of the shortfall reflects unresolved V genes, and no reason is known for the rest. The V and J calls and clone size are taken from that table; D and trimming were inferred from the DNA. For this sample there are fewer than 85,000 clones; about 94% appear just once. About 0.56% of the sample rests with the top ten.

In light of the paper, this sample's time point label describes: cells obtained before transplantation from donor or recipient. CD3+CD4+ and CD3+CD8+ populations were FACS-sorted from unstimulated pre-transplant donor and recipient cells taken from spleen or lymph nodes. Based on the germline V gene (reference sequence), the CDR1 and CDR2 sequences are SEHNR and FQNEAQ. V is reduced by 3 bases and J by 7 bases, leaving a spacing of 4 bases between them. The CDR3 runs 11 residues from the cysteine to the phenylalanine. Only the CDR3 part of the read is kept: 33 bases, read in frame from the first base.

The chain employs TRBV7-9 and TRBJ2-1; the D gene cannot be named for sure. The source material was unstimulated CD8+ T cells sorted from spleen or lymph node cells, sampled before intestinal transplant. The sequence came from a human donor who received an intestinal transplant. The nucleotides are TGTGCCAGCAGCTTTTCAAATGAGCAGTTCTTC. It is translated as CASSFSNEQFF. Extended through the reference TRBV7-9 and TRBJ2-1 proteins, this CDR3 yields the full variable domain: DTGVSQNPRHKITKRGQNVTFRCDPISEHNRLYWYRQTLGQGPEFLTYFQNEAQLEKSRLLSDRFSAERPKGSFSTLEIQRTEQGDSAMYLCASSFSNEQFFGPGTRLTVL.